Each of the 26 T cell receptor beta chains below was sequenced from the same sample in a study of cytomegalovirus exposure and HLA in healthy donors. The PCR used 60 Vbeta and 13 Jbeta primers. This table comes from immunoSEQ multiplex PCR, and its TCRdb copy is limited to in-frame clones, with some not included. This table holds around 99,000 clones, around four fifths found once. Sequencing input: PBMCs. These receptors originate from a man aged 25-45 years in good health and CMV-seronegative.

The chain uses TRBV27 and TRBJ2-7; 9 nucleotides match TRBD1. Losses at the gene ends were 4 bases for V and 0 bases for J; bases not matched to a gene: 7. Germline V lookup: CDR1 MNHEY, CDR2 SMNVEV (reference sequence). CDR3 length: 16 residues. Here the CDR3 reads CASSSPGQGSSYEQYF. CDR3 DNA: TGTGCCAGCAGTTCACCGGGACAGGGCAGCTCCTACGAGCAGTACTTC.

The CDR3 region is CAWSPGLAGGQGQFF. The CDR3 DNA is TGTGCCTGGAGCCCGGGACTAGCGGGGGGACAGGGGCAGTTCTTC. The V and J genes are TRBV30 and TRBJ2-1; 15 bases fit TRBD2. From germline, CDR1 is GTSNPN and CDR2 SVGIG (reference sequence). The trim removed 3 bases at V and 12 bases at J, leaving 9 bases unmatched. The CDR3 runs 15 residues. Full variable domain (outside the CDR3, taken from reference TRBV30 and TRBJ2-1): SQTIHQWPATLVQPVGSPLSLECTVEGTSNPNLYWYRQAAGRGLQLLFYSVGIGQISSEVPQNLSASRPQDRQFILSSKKLLLSDSGFYLCAWSPGLAGGQGQFFGPGTRLTVL.

The chain links TRBV10-3 to TRBJ1-5; D might be TRBD1 (6 bases). CDR1 ENHRY and CDR2 SYGVKD come from the germline V gene. Trimming left V 0 bases short and J 0 bases short, with 15 bases between. The CDR3 has 18 amino acids. The DNA of the CDR3 is TGTGCCATCAGTGAGTCAGCAACGGTCAGGGGTAGCAATCAGCCCCAGCATTTT. This translates into CAISESATVRGSNQPQHF.

CDR3 in DNA: TGTGCCACCTCACCCCGGACAGGGGGCATGAACACTGAAGCTTTCTTT. It yields the protein CATSPRTGGMNTEAFF. The V and J genes are TRBV19 and TRBJ1-1; TRBD1 aligns across 11 bases. The junction had 10 bases not matched to a gene; V was cut back by 10 bases and J by 0 bases. CDR1 and CDR2 from the germline V gene are LNHDA and SQIVND (reference sequence). This CDR3 is built from 16 residues.

This clone was picked up a small number of times. The CDR3: CASSRSGGSTDTQYF. The CDR3 DNA reads TGCGCCAGCAGCCGGAGCGGGGGGAGCACAGATACGCAGTATTTT. The rearrangement links TRBV5-1 to TRBJ2-3, with 9 bases lining up with TRBD2. From germline, CDR1 is SGHRS and CDR2 YFSETQ. This CDR3 spans 15 amino acids. Germline trimming cut 4 bases from V and 0 bases from J; bases unmatched to any gene: 3.

The V gene is TRBV6-1, the J gene TRBJ1-1; 7 nucleotides match TRBD1. V trimming: 10 bases; J trimming: 6 bases; junction bases outside the gene matches: 5. The germline V gene has CDR1 MNHNS and CDR2 SASEGT. This CDR3 has 11 amino acids. CDR3 loop: CAIIRGAEAFF. The CDR3 DNA reads TGTGCCATCATCAGGGGGGCTGAAGCTTTCTTT.

There are a few counts of this clone. The gene calls are TRBV6-5 and TRBJ2-2; D might be TRBD2 (5 bases). Germline CDR1 is MNHEY and CDR2 is SVGAGI. This CDR3 spans 13 amino acids. Deletions cut 0 bases from V and 11 bases from J, with 10 bases between. The CDR3, as DNA: TGTGCCAGCAGTTACTCCGAGGGTTTAGAGCTGTTTTTT. This gives the protein CASSYSEGLELFF.

J is TRBJ2-1 and V is TRBV7-6; D perhaps matches TRBD2 (6 bases). The V gene's germline CDR1 is SGHVS and CDR2 FNYEAQ. Trimming pared 5 bases from V and 5 bases from J, leaving 19 bases between. CDR3 size: 16 residues. CDR3 DNA sequence: TGTGCCAGCAGCCCCCTCGACTACGGGGGAAACAATGAGCAGTTCTTC. Its translation: CASSPLDYGGNNEQFF. Full variable domain (outside the CDR3, taken from reference TRBV7-6 and TRBJ2-1): GAGVSQSPRYKVTKRGQDVALRCDPISGHVSLYWYRQALGQGPEFLTYFNYEAQQDKSGLPNDRFSAERPEGSISTLTIQRTEQRDSAMYRCASSPLDYGGNNEQFFGPGTRLTVL.

This clone came up once. V and J are TRBV7-2 and TRBJ2-1; TRBD2 matches at 9 bases. V lost 6 bases and J lost 5; bases outside the gene matches: 11. The germline V gene has CDR1 SGHTA and CDR2 FQGNSA. This CDR3 region has 16 residues. CDR3 residues: CASRPWGAGGHNEQFF. CDR3 DNA: TGTGCCAGCAGACCCTGGGGCGCGGGAGGGCACAATGAGCAGTTCTTC. The full variable domain, in which reference TRBV7-2 and TRBJ2-1 provide the parts outside the CDR3, is GAGVSQSPSNKVTEKGKDVELRCDPISGHTALYWYRQSLGQGLEFLIYFQGNSAPDKSGLPSDRFSAERTGGSVSTLTIQRTQQEDSAVYLCASRPWGAGGHNEQFFGPGTRLTVL.

V usage is TRBV2 and J usage is TRBJ1-1; D perhaps matches TRBD1 (6 bases). Germline V gives CDR1 SNHLY, CDR2 FYNNEI. The ends were cut back, 6 bases at V and 5 bases at J, with 19 bases in the middle. The CDR3 contains 15 residues. The CDR3 sequence is CASSPRSGGATEAFF. CDR3 sequence (DNA): TGTGCCAGCAGCCCGAGGTCGGGGGGCGCAACTGAAGCTTTCTTT.

The rearrangement joins TRBV6-1 to TRBJ2-5, with TRBD1 matching over 10 bases. The J call may not be correct, given that the DNA end is closer to TRBJ2-7. This CDR3 spans 12 amino acids. Germline V gene sequence: CDR1 MNHNS, CDR2 SASEGT. CDR3 nucleotide sequence: TGTGCCAGCAGTAGGGACAGGGGCGAGCAGTACTTC. Translation: CASSRDRGEQYF.

This clone showed up just a few times. The V and J genes are TRBV27 and TRBJ2-2; 8 bases are shared with TRBD2. V shed 8 bases, J shed 2 bases, and the junction held 4 bases outside the gene matches. CDR3 size: 14 residues. Germline assignment: CDR1 MNHEY and CDR2 SMNVEV (reference sequence). The CDR3 nucleotides are TGTGCCAGCTGGGGACTAGGAAACACCGGGGAGCTGTTTTTT. It specifies CASWGLGNTGELFF.

V gene TRBV7-2 combines with J gene TRBJ2-3, with 9 bases aligning to TRBD1. After removal of 1 base from V and 8 bases from J, the junction contained 7 bases not matched to a gene. CDR3 size: 15 residues. Germline V gene data show CDR1 as SGHTA and CDR2 as FQGNSA. Written as DNA, the CDR3 is TGTGCCAGCAGCTTAGAGTTGGGACAGGGAGTTACGCAGTATTTT. Amino acids: CASSLELGQGVTQYF.

The rearrangement links TRBV7-8 to TRBJ2-7, with 8 bases lining up with TRBD1. This CDR3 is 15 amino acids long. J lost 3 bases, V lost 5 bases, and 9 bases had no gene match. From germline, CDR1 is SGHVS and CDR2 FQNEAQ. CDR3 nucleotide sequence: TGTGCCAGCAGCCAGGGAAGGGACAGGTACTACGAGCAGTACTTC. Residues: CASSQGRDRYYEQYF.

The gene calls are TRBV11-2 and TRBJ2-7, with TRBD1 matching over 9 bases. The CDR3 runs to 16 residues. V lost 5 bases and J lost 6; bases outside the gene matches: 14. The V gene's germline CDR1 is SGHAT and CDR2 FQNNGV. CDR3 amino acids: CASSKGRGTGSLEQYF. The CDR3 region has the DNA TGTGCCAGCAGCAAGGGGAGGGGGACAGGGTCCCTCGAGCAGTACTTC.

This sequence joins TRBV4-1 and TRBJ1-1; 8 nucleotides match TRBD1. Germline V CDR1 and CDR2: MGHRA, YSYEKL. The CDR3 has 18 residues. J lost 7 bases, V lost 0 bases, and 16 bases had no gene match. The CDR3 DNA follows: TGCGCCAGCAGCCAAGAATGGCCCCCTCGCAGGGGGCGCGGTGAAGCTTTCTTT. Encoded protein: CASSQEWPPRRGRGEAFF.

The V call is TRBV19, the J call TRBJ2-7; 10 bases map to TRBD2. The CDR3 is 16 amino acids. Germline V CDR1 and CDR2: LNHDA, SQIVND (reference sequence). V dropped 3 bases and J dropped 2; count of bases not matched to a gene: 7. The CDR3 coding sequence is TGTGCCAGTAGTATTTCTAGCGGGGGCCTCACCTACGAGCAGTACTTC. Its translation is CASSISSGGLTYEQYF.

The V gene is TRBV5-1, the J gene TRBJ2-3; TRBD2 matches 11 bases. Germline V lookup: CDR1 SGHRS, CDR2 YFSETQ. V was clipped by 0 bases and J by 4 bases; unmatched bases: 19. The CDR3 is 21 amino acids. The CDR3: CASSLASTSGDNLASADTQYF. The CDR3 DNA reads TGCGCCAGCAGCTTGGCTTCGACTAGCGGGGACAACCTCGCAAGTGCAGATACGCAGTATTTT.

CDR3 bases: TGCGCCAGCAGCCCAACTAGCGGGAGCTCCTACGAGCAGTACTTC. It yields the protein CASSPTSGSSYEQYF. This chain uses TRBV5-1 with TRBJ2-7; TRBD2 matches 11 bases. The germline V gene has CDR1 SGHRS and CDR2 YFSETQ. V lost 4 bases and J lost 0; bases outside the gene matches: 3. The CDR3 runs to 15 residues.

This sequence joins TRBV14 and TRBJ1-1; D uncertain. The length of the CDR3 is 15 residues. The germline CDR1 and CDR2 sequences are SGHDN and FVKESK. V gave up 2 bases and J gave up 4 bases, with 14 bases separating them. CDR3 bases: TGTGCCAGCAGCCAAATGGGGATCGGGATCACTGAAGCTTTCTTT. It translates to CASSQMGIGITEAFF.

As concerns this clone: No conserved phenylalanine or tryptophan ends this CDR3, so it is likely a read error. It is unclear where the CDR3 begins or ends on the DNA, so no DNA is shown, and the CDR3 is as TCRdb lists it. This rearrangement joins TRBV6-5 to TRBJ1-1; the D call in the table, TRBD1, was not verified against the DNA. The germline V gene encodes CDR1 MNHEY and CDR2 SVGAGI. Inclusive of both ends, the CDR3 amounts to 13 amino acids. CDR3 sequence reads: CASSYSLGRERSL.

The chain uses TRBV27 and TRBJ1-4; TRBD1 aligns across 11 bases. The germline V gene has CDR1 MNHEY and CDR2 SMNVEV (reference sequence). V dropped 5 bases and J dropped 4; count of bases not matched to a gene: 12. This CDR3 has 18 residues. CDR3 bases: TGTGCCAGCAGTCTTTTAGGACAGGGGGCGCCTCTTAATGAAAAACTGTTTTTT. This codes for CASSLLGQGAPLNEKLFF. The complete variable domain, with remaining parts taken from reference TRBV27 and TRBJ1-4, reads EAQVTQNPRYLITVTGKKLTVTCSQNMNHEYMSWYRQDPGLGLRQIYYSMNVEVTDKGDVPEGYKVSRKEKRNFPLILESPSPNQTSLYFCASSLLGQGAPLNEKLFFGSGTQLSVL.

This rearrangement joins TRBV5-1 to TRBJ2-3, with TRBD2 matching over 10 bases. Germline trimming cut 0 bases from V and 1 base from J; bases unmatched to any gene: 5. The germline V gene encodes CDR1 SGHRS and CDR2 YFSETQ. This CDR3 region has 17 residues. The CDR3 loop is CASSLARTSGGTDTQYF. In nucleotides, the CDR3 is TGCGCCAGCAGCTTGGCCCGTACTAGCGGGGGCACAGATACGCAGTATTTT.

This clone has just a few counts. The V gene is TRBV28, the J gene TRBJ2-5; 9 nucleotides agree with TRBD1. Unmatched junction bases numbered 8, after V lost 5 bases and J lost 4 bases. Germline V gene sequence: CDR1 MDHEN, CDR2 SYDVKM. The CDR3 loop spans 15 amino acids. The CDR3 DNA sequence: TGTGCCAGCAGTCTACCGGGACAGGGTTCAGAGACCCAGTACTTC. This sequence encodes CASSLPGQGSETQYF.

This chain uses TRBV10-1 with TRBJ2-1; 8 positions agree with TRBD1. The CDR3 has 16 amino acids. The germline V gene has CDR1 WNHNN and CDR2 SYGVQD (reference sequence). V shed 0 bases and J 2 bases; nucleotides not matched to a gene: 3. CDR3 protein: CASSESQGATYNEQFF. The CDR3 DNA follows: TGCGCCAGCAGTGAGTCGCAGGGGGCCACCTACAATGAGCAGTTCTTC.

CDR3 nucleotide sequence: TGTGCCACCAGCAGAAGGACAGGGGGCGGTACCGGCACTGAAGCTTTCTTT. Protein: CATSRRTGGGTGTEAFF. The chain carries TRBV15 and TRBJ1-1, with 11 bases identical to TRBD1. The germline V gene has CDR1 LNHNV and CDR2 YYDKDF (reference sequence). This CDR3 region has 17 residues. J lost 4 bases, V lost 2 bases, and 9 bases had no gene match.